This TCR beta chain is from a study of identical twins (dated by TCRdb to the mid-2010s). At the level of the whole study: TCR alpha and beta repertoires from monozygotic twins, unrelated adults of various ages and cord blood were deep-sequenced to test whether fetal clonotypes persist. To rule out contamination, the twin experiments were replicated at different times with different library preparation protocols.

This clonotype was picked up many times. The clone's antigen remains unknown. One end of the junction is discordant with germline, which a read error may explain. Overall study outcomes, separate from this receptor: Recombination models systematically underestimated out-of-frame TCR alpha sharing in monozygotic twins but agreed with sharing between unrelated individuals. Abundant cord blood beta clonotypes carried fewer insertions; young adult naive repertoires showed a weaker similar trend, while memory repertoires showed none. Zero-insertion analyses could be partly confounded by invariant T cells such as MAIT and iNKT, although diverse VJ usage argued against such confounding for most clonotypes. Because the same donors could not be followed over many years, the conclusions depended on cross-sectional statistical analysis. Compared with coincidental sharing between unrelated individuals, out-of-frame TCR alpha sequences shared between twins had an excess of sequences with low generation probability. A weaker excess of twin sharing was found in beta out-of-frame sequences because the signal-to-noise ratio was lowered by fewer shared sequences.

Counted from cysteine to phenylalanine, this CDR3 has 13 amino acids. Of the read, only the CDR3 DNA is kept; its 39 bases are in frame from base 1. The method was 5' RACE. Reads for this sample came from an Illumina HiSeq 2000. A universal primer binding site was added through template switching, and the final cDNA carried a unique molecular identifier so that TCR cDNA molecules could be counted accurately. First-strand cDNA for TCR alpha and beta chains was synthesized from specific primers in the conserved constant-segment region. To control for contamination, each cDNA library was double barcoded with a SMART-Mk sample barcode plus Illumina barcodes. Two successive PCR steps introduced TruSeq adapter sequences along with Illumina sample barcodes. The Illumina HiSeq platform was used with custom primers to sequence TCR alpha and beta cDNA libraries. On the authors' methods: MiGEC was used to process raw reads and extract unique molecular identifiers, and MiXCR was used to find CDR3 positions. For each individual, recombination models were inferred using an EM algorithm with the repgenHMM and IGoR tools. Shared clonotype analysis was performed with the tcR package in R, normalizing sharing by the product of cloneset sizes. To study raw recombination without the effects of thymic and clonal selection, out-of-frame nonproductive sequences were analyzed. TCRdb passed the public sequencing reads through fastp at Q25 and MiXCR, retaining productive beta sequences. When rows share a CDR3 protein, they turn into one entry using the most common DNA and genes. The V and J calls follow TCRdb's processing rather than the paper's. Present in this sample are about 200,000 distinct CDR3 sequences, about 6.7% of which were seen just once. The top ten clones comprise approximately 15% of the sample.

Every donor was a healthy Caucasian. The twin cohort comprised three pairs of female monozygotic twins, all aged about 18 to 29 years. CD4+ and CD8+ T cell populations were isolated with positive isolation kits from Invitrogen. These data were also reused for a study on T cells expressing NK-cell markers. Per that second paper: TCR beta-chain repertoires were profiled in sorted CD3+CD56+NKG2C+, CD3+CD56+NKG2C- and CD3+CD56-NKG2C+ T-cell subsets from several donors. Seven of the eight sequenced donors were HCMV-seropositive and one was HCMV-seronegative. To restrict sorting to alphabetaTCR-expressing T cells, an anti-gammadeltaTCR antibody was added in several experiments. In six donors, the dominant CD3+CD56+NKG2C+ clonotypes ranked among the top 10 CD8+ clonotypes, making up roughly 1.0-7.0% of CD8+ T cells. Those dominant clonotypes were again the most abundant among CD3+CD56-NKG2C+ cells in a handful of donors, at roughly 25-65%. Whether the expanded NKG2C-expressing T cell clones were specific for HCMV antigens was left unclear. The study sequenced eight donors, all healthy volunteers chosen at random: three men and five women. To determine HCMV serostatus, a commercial ELISA kit was used to detect HCMV-specific IgG in serum. Reads were demultiplexed and grouped by UMI with MIGEC, and clonotypes were assembled and quantified with MiTCR. To remove erroneous sequences, TCR cDNA sequences were retained only when supported by two or more reads. The tcR package was used for downstream repertoire analysis, and clonotypes were matched between fractions using CDR3 nucleotide sequence together with V segment. Antigen specificity was annotated against VDJdb with VDJmatch, allowing one amino acid substitution in CDR3.

The sequence joins TRBV12-3 or TRBV12-4 to TRBJ1-5, with TRBD1 as a weak D call on 6 bases. The specimen sequenced was CD8+ T cells sorted from blood. The receptor comes from a woman between 18 and 30 years old in good health. DNA sequence: TGTGCCAGCAGGTTAGCAGGGGATCAGCCCCAGCATTTT. The translation is CASRLAGDQPQHF.